These 11 T cell receptor beta chains were all obtained from the same sample, sequenced in a study of cytomegalovirus exposure and HLA in healthy donors. Vbeta (60) and Jbeta (13) primers were used in the PCR. Method: immunoSEQ multiplex PCR; TCRdb's copy keeps in-frame clones and lacks some. The top ten clones hold approximately 1.5% of a sample with more than 95,000 clones, around 82% of them seen once. Sequencing was performed on PBMCs. The receptors derive from a woman aged 35 to 49 in good health and CMV-seronegative.

The chain is built from TRBV14 and TRBJ2-6; tentatively, D is TRBD2 (6 bases). Trimming removed 3 bases at V and 2 bases at J, with 11 bases between. The CDR3 spans 16 residues. The germline gives CDR1 SGHDN, CDR2 FVKESK. This CDR3 reads CASSQTRAAGANVLTF. The CDR3 bases are TGTGCCAGCAGCCAGACTAGGGCTGCTGGGGCCAACGTCCTGACTTTC.

In its sample, this clone was seen a few times. The CDR3 here is CASSVAHYNEQFF. The CDR3 bases are TGTGCCAGCAGCGTAGCCCACTACAATGAGCAGTTCTTC. V and J are TRBV9 and TRBJ2-1; D remains unclear. With 0 bases removed from V and 3 bases from J, the gap between germline ends came to 4 bases. Looked up from germline, CDR1 is SGDLS and CDR2 is YYNGEE. The CDR3 runs to 13 residues.

The chain has TRBV4-1 and TRBJ2-1, with no clear D. CDR3 length: 16 residues. V was cut by 1 base and J by 0 bases, with 10 bases left in between. The V gene's germline CDR1 is MGHRA and CDR2 YSYEKL. CDR3 bases: TGCGCCAGCAGCCAAGGCGGCGGAAGCTCCTACAATGAGCAGTTCTTC. It is translated as CASSQGGGSSYNEQFF.

The CDR3 loop is CASSYQLAGRETQYF. DNA of the CDR3: TGTGCCAGCAGCTACCAACTAGCGGGAAGGGAGACCCAGTACTTC. This chain links TRBV7-8 with TRBJ2-7; 10 nucleotides agree with TRBD2. The J call is uncertain, as TRBJ2-5 better fits the DNA end. Germline assignment: CDR1 SGHVS and CDR2 FQNEAQ. The CDR3 totals 15 residues.

This rearrangement joins TRBV7-9 to TRBJ1-2; D perhaps matches TRBD1 (6 bases). The germline gives CDR1 SEHNR, CDR2 FQNEAQ (reference sequence). This CDR3 spans 13 amino acids. Trimming stripped 4 bases from V and 8 bases from J, with 14 bases between. The CDR3: CASSSSGAGGYTF. The CDR3 DNA reads TGTGCCAGCAGCTCCTCAGGGGCAGGGGGCTACACCTTC.

The CDR3 DNA is TGTGCAGGGGCTCGCGACCCCCAAGAGACCCAGTACTTC. Translation: CAGARDPQETQYF. J is TRBJ2-5 and V is TRBV7-2; D might be TRBD1 (5 bases). This CDR3 has 13 residues. CDR1 is SGHTA and CDR2 is FQGNSA in the germline V gene. Looking up the rest from reference TRBV7-2 and TRBJ2-5 gives the full variable domain: GAGVSQSPSNKVTEKGKDVELRCDPISGHTALYWYRQSLGQGLEFLIYFQGNSAPDKSGLPSDRFSAERTGGSVSTLTIQRTQQEDSAVYLCAGARDPQETQYFGPGTRLLVL.

This chain connects TRBV27 to TRBJ1-2, with D uncertain. The CDR3 consists of 13 residues. V was shortened by 5 bases and J by 2 bases, with 9 bases between the two germline ends. The V gene's germline CDR1 is MNHEY and CDR2 SMNVEV (reference sequence). CDR3 region: CASSPNRNYGYTF. DNA for the CDR3: TGTGCCAGCAGTCCCAACAGAAACTATGGCTACACCTTC.

V and J are TRBV28 and TRBJ1-1; D may be TRBD1 (5 bases). The CDR3 spans 13 residues. V was trimmed by 10 bases and J by 11 bases, leaving 23 bases between them. Looked up from germline, CDR1 is MDHEN and CDR2 is SYDVKM. The CDR3 here is CATSPLDTLFAFF. In nucleotides, the CDR3 is TGTGCCACCAGCCCCCTGGACACCTTATTTGCTTTCTTT.

In its sample, this clone was seen once. This sequence joins TRBV27 and TRBJ2-2; D is unclear. Germline V lookup: CDR1 MNHEY, CDR2 SMNVEV (reference sequence). CDR3 size: 14 residues. V lost 3 bases to trimming and J lost 4 bases, with 9 bases between them. The CDR3 loop reads CASSLLVTTGELFF. The DNA for the CDR3 is TGTGCCAGCAGTTTGCTAGTTACCACCGGGGAGCTGTTTTTT.

The chain has TRBV25-1 and TRBJ2-3, with D perhaps matching TRBD1 (6 bases). The CDR3 spans 15 residues. The V end was cut by 8 bases, the J end by 7 bases, with 22 bases between. Germline-derived CDR1 and CDR2 are MGHDK and SYGVNS. In DNA, the CDR3 is TGTGCCAGCCAGCAGACAGGACCAGGATCTCATACGCAGTATTTT. Its translation: CASQQTGPGSHTQYF. The complete variable domain, with remaining parts taken from reference TRBV25-1 and TRBJ2-3, reads EADIYQTPRYLVIGTGKKITLECSQTMGHDKMYWYQQDPGMELHLIHYSYGVNSTEKGDLSSESTVSRIRTEHFPLTLESARPSHTSQYLCASQQTGPGSHTQYFGPGTRLTVL.

The J gene is TRBJ2-1, the V gene TRBV10-3, with 8 nucleotides matching TRBD2. The germline CDR1 and CDR2 sequences are ENHRY and SYGVKD. The CDR3 contains 18 residues. V dropped 6 bases and J dropped 4; count of bases not matched to a gene: 17. CDR3 residues: CAIRGTRTQNSDYNEQFF. CDR3 bases: TGTGCCATCAGGGGGACTAGGACTCAAAATTCCGATTACAATGAGCAGTTCTTC.